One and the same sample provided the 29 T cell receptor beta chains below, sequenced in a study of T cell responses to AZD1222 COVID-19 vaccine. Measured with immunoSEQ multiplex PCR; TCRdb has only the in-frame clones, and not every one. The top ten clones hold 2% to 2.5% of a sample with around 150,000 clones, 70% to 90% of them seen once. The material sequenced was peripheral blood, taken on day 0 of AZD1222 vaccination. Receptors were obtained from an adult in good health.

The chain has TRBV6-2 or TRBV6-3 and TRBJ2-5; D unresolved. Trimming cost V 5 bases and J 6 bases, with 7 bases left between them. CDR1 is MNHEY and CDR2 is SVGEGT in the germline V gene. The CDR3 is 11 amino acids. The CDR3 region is CASSIVKTQYF. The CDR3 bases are TGTGCCAGCAGTATTGTGAAGACCCAGTACTTC.

CDR3 bases: TGTGCCAGCAACTCCGGGACAGGGGGCCGGGGCAATCAGCCCCAGCATTTT. Its protein product is CASNSGTGGRGNQPQHF. The rearrangement joins TRBV2 to TRBJ1-5, with 12 bases matching TRBD1. CDR3 size: 17 residues. The germline gives CDR1 SNHLY, CDR2 FYNNEI. Unmatched junction bases numbered 9, after V lost 7 bases and J lost 2 bases.

In DNA form, the CDR3 reads TGTGCCACCAGCAGAGAATCGGGGGGCGGGCAGCCCCAGCATTTT. It yields the protein CATSRESGGGQPQHF. This rearrangement joins TRBV15 to TRBJ1-5; TRBD1 is a possible D gene (6 bases). Trimming shortened V by 0 bases and J by 7 bases, and 13 bases separated the two germline ends. The CDR3 contains 15 residues. Germline V gives CDR1 LNHNV, CDR2 YYDKDF (reference sequence).

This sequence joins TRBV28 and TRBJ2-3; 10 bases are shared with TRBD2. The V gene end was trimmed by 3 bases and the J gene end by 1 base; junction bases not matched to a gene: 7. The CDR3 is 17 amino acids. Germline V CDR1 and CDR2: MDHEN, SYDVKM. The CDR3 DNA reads TGTGCCAGCAGTTTTACTAGCGGGATGGGGGGCACAGATACGCAGTATTTT. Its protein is CASSFTSGMGGTDTQYF.

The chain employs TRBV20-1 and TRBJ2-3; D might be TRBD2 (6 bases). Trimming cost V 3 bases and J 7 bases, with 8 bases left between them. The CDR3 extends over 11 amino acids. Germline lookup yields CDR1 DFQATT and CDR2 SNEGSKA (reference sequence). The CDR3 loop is CSASRENTQYF. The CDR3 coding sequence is TGCAGTGCTAGCCGGGAGAATACGCAGTATTTT.

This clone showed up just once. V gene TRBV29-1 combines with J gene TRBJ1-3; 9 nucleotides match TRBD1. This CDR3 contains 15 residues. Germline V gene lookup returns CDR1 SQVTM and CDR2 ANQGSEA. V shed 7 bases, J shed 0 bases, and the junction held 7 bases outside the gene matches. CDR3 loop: CSAGTGKSSGNTIYF. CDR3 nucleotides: TGCAGCGCCGGGACAGGGAAGAGCTCTGGAAACACCATATATTTT.

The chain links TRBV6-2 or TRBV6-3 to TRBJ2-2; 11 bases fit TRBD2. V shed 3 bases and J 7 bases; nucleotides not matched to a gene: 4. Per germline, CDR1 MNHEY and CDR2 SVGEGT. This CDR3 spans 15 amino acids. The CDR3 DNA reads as TGTGCCAGCAGTTATAGCGGGAGGGCCGTCGGGGAGCTGTTTTTT. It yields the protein CASSYSGRAVGELFF.

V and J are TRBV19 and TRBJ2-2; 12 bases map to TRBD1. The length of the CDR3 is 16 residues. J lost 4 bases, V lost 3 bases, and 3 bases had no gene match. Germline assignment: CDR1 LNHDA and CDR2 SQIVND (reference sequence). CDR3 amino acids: CASSIGTGGGTGELFF. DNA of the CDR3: TGTGCCAGTAGTATTGGGACAGGGGGCGGCACCGGGGAGCTGTTTTTT.

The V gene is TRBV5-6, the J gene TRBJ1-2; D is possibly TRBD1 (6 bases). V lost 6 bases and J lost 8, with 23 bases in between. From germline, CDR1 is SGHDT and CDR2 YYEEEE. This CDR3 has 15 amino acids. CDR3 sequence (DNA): TGTGCCAGCACCTACAAGAACAGGGAAATCATAGGCTACACCTTC. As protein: CASTYKNREIIGYTF. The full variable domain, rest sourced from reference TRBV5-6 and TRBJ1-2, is DAGVTQSPTHLIKTRGQQVTLRCSPKSGHDTVSWYQQALGQGPQFIFQYYEEEERQRGNFPDRFSGHQFPNYSSELNVNALLLGDSALYLCASTYKNREIIGYTFGSGTRLTVV.

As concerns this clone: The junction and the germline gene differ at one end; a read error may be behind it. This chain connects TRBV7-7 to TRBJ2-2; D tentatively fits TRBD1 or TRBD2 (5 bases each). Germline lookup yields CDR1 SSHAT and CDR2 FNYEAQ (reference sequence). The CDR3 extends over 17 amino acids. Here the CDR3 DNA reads TGTGCTAGCAGCTCCACAATTCTAGCAGGGTCCACCGGGGAGCTGTTTTTT. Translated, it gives CASSSTILAGSTGELFF.

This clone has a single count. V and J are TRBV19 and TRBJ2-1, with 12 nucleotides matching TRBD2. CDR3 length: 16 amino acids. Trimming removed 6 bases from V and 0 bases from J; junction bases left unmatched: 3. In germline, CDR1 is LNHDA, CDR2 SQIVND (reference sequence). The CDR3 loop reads CASRGLAGGSYNEQFF. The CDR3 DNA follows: TGTGCCAGTAGGGGACTAGCGGGCGGCTCCTACAATGAGCAGTTCTTC.

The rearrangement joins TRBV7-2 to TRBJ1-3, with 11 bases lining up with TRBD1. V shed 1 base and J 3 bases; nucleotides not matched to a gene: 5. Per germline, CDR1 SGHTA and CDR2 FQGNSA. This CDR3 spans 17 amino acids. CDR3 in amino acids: CASSLDRDRGFGNTIYF. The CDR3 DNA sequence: TGTGCCAGCAGCTTAGACCGGGACAGGGGGTTTGGAAACACCATATATTTT.

DNA for the CDR3: TGTGCCAGCACCGTAGCGGGAGGCGAGCAGTACTTC. Amino acid sequence: CASTVAGGEQYF. J is TRBJ2-7 and V is TRBV12-3 or TRBV12-4; 10 nucleotides line up with TRBD2. This CDR3 has 12 amino acids. V lost 7 bases to trimming and J lost 6 bases; unmatched junction nucleotides: 3.

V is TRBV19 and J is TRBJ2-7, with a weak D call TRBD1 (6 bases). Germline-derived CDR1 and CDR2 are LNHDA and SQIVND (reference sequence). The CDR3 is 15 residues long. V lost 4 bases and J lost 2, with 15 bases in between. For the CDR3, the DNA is TGTGCCAGTAGTACTTCCGGGACAACCGCCTACGAGCAGTACTTC. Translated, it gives CASSTSGTTAYEQYF.

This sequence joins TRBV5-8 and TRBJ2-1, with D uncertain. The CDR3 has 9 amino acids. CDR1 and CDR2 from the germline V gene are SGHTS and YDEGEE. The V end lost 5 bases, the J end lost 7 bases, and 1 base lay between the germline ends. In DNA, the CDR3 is TGTGCCAGCAGGAATGAGCAGTTCTTC. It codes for CASRNEQFF.

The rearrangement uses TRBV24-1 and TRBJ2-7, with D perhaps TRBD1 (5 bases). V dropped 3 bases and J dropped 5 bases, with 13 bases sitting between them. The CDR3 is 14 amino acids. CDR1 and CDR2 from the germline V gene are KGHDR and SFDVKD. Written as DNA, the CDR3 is TGTGCCACCAGTGATAATCAGGGATACAACGAGCAGTACTTC. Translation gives CATSDNQGYNEQYF.

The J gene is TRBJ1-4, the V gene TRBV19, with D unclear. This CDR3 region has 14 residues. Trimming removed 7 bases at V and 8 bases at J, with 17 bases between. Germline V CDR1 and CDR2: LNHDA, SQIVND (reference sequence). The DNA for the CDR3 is TGTGCCAGTACCCCCGGGCAGGTAGAGGAAAAACTGTTTTTT. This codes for CASTPGQVEEKLFF.

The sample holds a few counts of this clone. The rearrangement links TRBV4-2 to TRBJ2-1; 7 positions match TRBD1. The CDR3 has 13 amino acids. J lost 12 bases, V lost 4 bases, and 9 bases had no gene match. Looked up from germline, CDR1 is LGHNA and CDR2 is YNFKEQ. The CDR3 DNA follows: TGTGCCAGCAGCCCACATGACAGGGTACGGCAGTTCTTC. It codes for CASSPHDRVRQFF.

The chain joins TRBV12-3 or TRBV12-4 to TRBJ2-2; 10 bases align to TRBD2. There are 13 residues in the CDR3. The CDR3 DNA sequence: TGTTCTAGCGGGAGAGACCTGGGCGGGGAGCTGTTTTTT. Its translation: CSSGRDLGGELFF.

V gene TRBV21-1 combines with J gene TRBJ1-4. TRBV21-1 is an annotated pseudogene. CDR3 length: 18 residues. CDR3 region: CASACRRGGSVTNEKLFF. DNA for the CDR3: TGTGCCAGCGCTTGCCGGCGGGGAGGAAGCGTAACTAATGAAAAACTGTTTTTT.

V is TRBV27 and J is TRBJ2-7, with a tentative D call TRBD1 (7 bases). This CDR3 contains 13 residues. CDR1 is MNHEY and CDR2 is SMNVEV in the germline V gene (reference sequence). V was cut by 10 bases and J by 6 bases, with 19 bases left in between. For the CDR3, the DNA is TGTGCCACCTGGAGGGGGCCGAGCGGCGAGCAGTACTTC. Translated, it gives CATWRGPSGEQYF.

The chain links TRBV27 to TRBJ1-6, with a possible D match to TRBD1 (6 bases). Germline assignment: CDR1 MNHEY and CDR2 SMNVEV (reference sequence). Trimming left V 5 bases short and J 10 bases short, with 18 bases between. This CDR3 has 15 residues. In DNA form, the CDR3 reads TGTGCCAGCAGTCTACAAGGGACATTAAGGTCACCCCTCCACTTT. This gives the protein CASSLQGTLRSPLHF.

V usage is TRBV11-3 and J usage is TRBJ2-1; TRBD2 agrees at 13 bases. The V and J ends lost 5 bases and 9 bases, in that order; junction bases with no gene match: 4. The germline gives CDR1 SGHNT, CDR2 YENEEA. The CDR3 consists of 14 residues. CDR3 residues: CASSAWTSGSEQFF. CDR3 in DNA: TGTGCCAGCAGCGCCTGGACTAGCGGGAGTGAGCAGTTCTTC.

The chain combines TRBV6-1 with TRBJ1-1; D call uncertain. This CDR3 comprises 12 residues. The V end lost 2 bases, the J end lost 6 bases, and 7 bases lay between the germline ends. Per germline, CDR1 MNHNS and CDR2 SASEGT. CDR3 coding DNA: TGTGCCAGCAGTGAATTAAGGGCTGAAGCTTTCTTT. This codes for CASSELRAEAFF.

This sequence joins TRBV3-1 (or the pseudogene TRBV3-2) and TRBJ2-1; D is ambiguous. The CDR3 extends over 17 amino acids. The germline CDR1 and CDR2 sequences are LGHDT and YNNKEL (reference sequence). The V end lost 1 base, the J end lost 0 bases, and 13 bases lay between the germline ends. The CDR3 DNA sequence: TGTGCCAGCAGCCAAGTAGAAGCCTGGAGCTCCTACAATGAGCAGTTCTTC. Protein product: CASSQVEAWSSYNEQFF.

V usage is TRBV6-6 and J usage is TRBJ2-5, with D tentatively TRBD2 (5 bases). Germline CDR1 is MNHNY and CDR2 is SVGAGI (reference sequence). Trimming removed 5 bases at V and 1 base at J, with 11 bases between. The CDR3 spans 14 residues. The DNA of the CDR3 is TGTGCCAGCAGTGGGCGGGCACCCCAAGAGACCCAGTACTTC. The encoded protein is CASSGRAPQETQYF.

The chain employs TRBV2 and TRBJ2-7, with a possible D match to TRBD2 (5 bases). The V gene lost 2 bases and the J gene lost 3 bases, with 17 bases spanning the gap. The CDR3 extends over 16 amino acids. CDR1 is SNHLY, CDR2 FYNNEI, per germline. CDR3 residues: CASSEIIGPAGYEQYF. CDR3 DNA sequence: TGTGCCAGCAGTGAAATCATCGGGCCCGCGGGCTACGAGCAGTACTTC.

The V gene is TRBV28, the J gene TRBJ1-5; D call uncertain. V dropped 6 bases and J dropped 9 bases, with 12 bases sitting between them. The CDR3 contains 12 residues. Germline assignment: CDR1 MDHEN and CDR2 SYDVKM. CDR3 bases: TGTGCCAGCAGGGCAGCCCCTAGGCCCCAGCATTTT. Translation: CASRAAPRPQHF.

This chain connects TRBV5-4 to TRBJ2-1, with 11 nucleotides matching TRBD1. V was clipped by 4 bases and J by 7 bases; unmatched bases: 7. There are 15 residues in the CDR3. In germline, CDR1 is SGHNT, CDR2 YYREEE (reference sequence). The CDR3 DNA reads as TGTGCCAGCAGCCCGGACAGGGGGCGTTGGAATGAGCAGTTCTTC. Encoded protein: CASSPDRGRWNEQFF.